This T cell receptor beta chain was identified during a study of cytomegalovirus exposure and HLA in healthy donors. Comment on this clone: Its cognate antigen is unknown.

The table came from immunoSEQ multiplex PCR; TCRdb's copy has only in-frame clones and leaves some out. The repertoire holds 300,000 to 400,000 clones, around 90% seen once, with around 0.88% in the top ten. This CDR3 comprises 13 residues. V was shortened by 2 bases and J by 11 bases, with 15 bases between the two germline ends. In germline, CDR1 is MNHEY, CDR2 SVGAGI. General observations from the study: In a later analysis, first-cohort TCR clusters were found to tend to co-occur in the approximately 120 validation repertoires. Confirmation in vitro established that a few CMV-associated chains were specific for CMV antigens. The listing of fewer than 200 TCR beta chains classed them as cytomegalovirus-associated.

The chain is built from TRBV6-5 and TRBJ1-1; TRBD1 might be the D (6 bases). What was sequenced was PBMCs. The TCR sequence derives from a man aged 25-45 years in good health and CMV-seronegative. The CDR3: CASSYADSGWAFF. The CDR3 DNA is TGTGCCAGCAGTTACGCGGACAGCGGTTGGGCTTTCTTT.